This T cell receptor (beta chain) is drawn from a study of vaccination and CD4 T cells after COVID-19. CDR1 LNHNV and CDR2 YYDKDF come from the germline V gene (reference sequence). Trimming removed 0 bases at V and 4 bases at J, with 17 bases between. The CDR3 totals 17 residues. Described time point: late sampling 161 to 241 days after vaccination in three convalescent patients. TCRdb redid the calling of the PCR reads with MiXCR, one entry per CDR3 protein. Of 35,000 to 45,000 distinct CDR3 sequences in the sample, 36% were seen once. The TCR originated in a human donor who had recovered from COVID-19. The chain uses TRBV15 and TRBJ2-3; D may be TRBD2 (6 bases). The sample consisted of CD4+ T cells from blood, taken about 7 months after SARS-CoV-2 vaccination. The CDR3 sequence: CATSRDRPGPGADTQYF. The CDR3 region has the DNA TGTGCCACCAGCAGAGATCGGCCAGGACCGGGGGCAGATACGCAGTATTTT.